This T cell receptor (beta chain) was captured by sequencing in a study of blood T cell repertoires in COVID-19. This CDR3 region has 16 residues. Germline assignment: CDR1 KGHSH and CDR2 LQKENI. Trimming cost V 0 bases and J 3 bases, with 14 bases left between them. The data were produced by immunoSEQ multiplex PCR, yet TCRdb's version contains in-frame clones alone and is incomplete. The table lists 150,000 to 200,000 clones, roughly 77% of them singletons. The sample taken for sequencing was peripheral blood. V and J are TRBV18 and TRBJ1-1, with a possible D match to TRBD1 (5 bases). This clonotype was obtained from a woman between 35 and 50 years old with COVID-19, enrolled during active disease. The CDR3 DNA is TGTGCCAGCTCACCACCCTATTTGGGGGGGGACACTGAAGCTTTCTTT. Translating it yields CASSPPYLGGDTEAFF.